Shown below are 15 T cell receptor beta chains from a single sample sequenced in a study of blood T cells in healthy people across ages. Using a J-beta primer mix together with a sample-barcoded 5' primer, a second PCR was run for roughly 6 to 11 cycles. TCRdb reprocessed the 5' RACE reads with MiXCR, giving one entry per CDR3 protein. Among over 1.5 million distinct CDR3 sequences listed, about 50% were seen once. The sequenced material came from blood. Every receptor here comes from a woman aged 40 to 55 in good health.

The rearrangement joins TRBV6-2 or TRBV6-3 to TRBJ2-3; TRBD1 matches 7 bases. The CDR3 has 16 amino acids. With V trimmed by 8 bases and J by 0 bases, 11 bases remained unmatched. CDR1 MNHEY and CDR2 SVGEGT come from the germline V gene. This chain's CDR3 is CASARLQGRSTDTQYF. DNA of the CDR3: TGTGCCAGCGCAAGACTACAGGGGCGGAGCACAGATACGCAGTATTTT.

This clonotype showed up just a few times. The chain has TRBV11-2 and TRBJ2-1, with 11 bases aligning to TRBD1. Germline-derived CDR1 and CDR2 are SGHAT and FQNNGV. With V trimmed by 6 bases and J by 8 bases, 9 bases remained unmatched. The CDR3 runs 15 residues. The chain's CDR3 is CASSQDRGRTDEQFF. As DNA, the CDR3 is TGTGCCAGCAGTCAGGACAGGGGGCGGACCGATGAGCAGTTCTTC.

The V gene is TRBV28, the J gene TRBJ2-3; 9 nucleotides line up with TRBD1. The CDR3 has 18 residues. Germline V lookup: CDR1 MDHEN, CDR2 SYDVKM. Germline trimming cut 3 bases from V and 3 bases from J; bases unmatched to any gene: 13. The CDR3 nucleotides are TGTGCCAGCAGTTTCCCCATCGGGACAGGGAAAATGACAGATACGCAGTATTTT. As protein: CASSFPIGTGKMTDTQYF.

In this sample, this clonotype turned up a few times. The chain employs TRBV2 and TRBJ2-5, with D possibly matching TRBD1 (5 bases). CDR1 SNHLY and CDR2 FYNNEI come from the germline V gene. Trimming removed 10 bases at V and 4 bases at J, with 13 bases between. This CDR3 has 12 amino acids. The CDR3 is CANRQFGETQYF. The CDR3 nucleotides are TGTGCCAACCGACAGTTTGGAGAGACCCAGTACTTC.

The chain recombines TRBV20-1 with TRBJ2-5; no reliable D call. Germline V gene lookup returns CDR1 DFQATT and CDR2 SNEGSKA (reference sequence). This CDR3 comprises 11 residues. Trimming shortened V by 8 bases and J by 9 bases, and 16 bases separated the two germline ends. The CDR3 coding sequence is TGCAGTCCCGAAGGTCTAGACGCCCAGTACTTC. Protein: CSPEGLDAQYF.

V is TRBV7-9 and J is TRBJ1-2, with unresolved D. The CDR3 has 14 amino acids. Trimming removed 3 bases from V and 4 bases from J, with 12 bases in between. Germline V gene sequence: CDR1 SEHNR, CDR2 FQNEAQ (reference sequence). In DNA, the CDR3 is TGTGCCAGCAGCTTTGGTACTCCGACCTATGGCTACACCTTC. Amino acid sequence: CASSFGTPTYGYTF.

This clonotype has a handful of counts. The chain has TRBV7-2 and TRBJ2-5; TRBD2 aligns across 13 bases. The J segment lost 2 bases and the V segment lost 1 base, leaving 7 bases of the junction unmatched. This CDR3 is 18 amino acids long. Germline V gives CDR1 SGHTA, CDR2 FQGNSA. CDR3 sequence reads: CASSLDIWTSGGQETQYF. The DNA for the CDR3 is TGTGCCAGCAGCTTAGATATATGGACTAGCGGGGGTCAAGAGACCCAGTACTTC. The whole variable domain, remainder taken from reference TRBV7-2 and TRBJ2-5, is GAGVSQSPSNKVTEKGKDVELRCDPISGHTALYWYRQSLGQGLEFLIYFQGNSAPDKSGLPSDRFSAERTGGSVSTLTIQRTQQEDSAVYLCASSLDIWTSGGQETQYFGPGTRLLVL.

The genes are TRBV25-1 and TRBJ2-7; D remains ambiguous. Looked up from germline, CDR1 is MGHDK and CDR2 is SYGVNS. V lost 1 base, J lost 5 bases, and 12 bases lay in between. CDR3 length: 14 amino acids. The CDR3 is CASSESVGMDEQYF. CDR3 DNA sequence: TGTGCCAGCAGTGAATCCGTAGGGATGGACGAGCAGTACTTC.

This chain links TRBV27 with TRBJ2-3; TRBD2 aligns across 9 bases. This CDR3 spans 16 amino acids. Unmatched junction bases numbered 7, after V lost 5 bases and J lost 1 base. CDR1 is MNHEY and CDR2 is SMNVEV in the germline V gene (reference sequence). For the CDR3, the DNA is TGTGCCAGCAGTCGCAGGACTAGCGTGCGCACAGATACGCAGTATTTT. This sequence encodes CASSRRTSVRTDTQYF.

This clonotype has ten or more counts. V is TRBV20-1 and J is TRBJ1-1; D ambiguous. Germline CDR1 is DFQATT and CDR2 is SNEGSKA (reference sequence). This CDR3 region has 15 residues. V lost 0 bases and J lost 0, with 11 bases in between. This CDR3 is CSAREGRSLNTEAFF. In DNA, the CDR3 is TGCAGTGCTAGAGAGGGTCGTAGCCTGAACACTGAAGCTTTCTTT.

The chain recombines TRBV28 with TRBJ2-1; unclear D gene. The CDR3 is 14 amino acids. Germline V gives CDR1 MDHEN, CDR2 SYDVKM. The V gene lost 1 base and the J gene lost 4 bases, with 8 bases spanning the gap. The CDR3 sequence: CASSLSDIYNEQFF. In nucleotides, the CDR3 is TGTGCCAGCAGTTTATCTGATATTTACAATGAGCAGTTCTTC.

The chain links TRBV4-3 to TRBJ1-5, with a weak D call TRBD1 (6 bases). Deletions cut 0 bases from V and 2 bases from J, with 11 bases between. The CDR3 sequence is 16 residues long. Germline V gene data show CDR1 as LGHNA and CDR2 as YSLEER. CDR3 sequence reads: CASSQDRRQGNQPQHF. In DNA form, the CDR3 reads TGCGCCAGCAGCCAAGATCGGAGACAGGGCAATCAGCCCCAGCATTTT.

In its sample, this clonotype was seen a few times. The CDR3 bases are TGTGCCAGCAGTATCCTTAGCGGGGGGGCGGGTGAGCAGTTCTTC. Its protein product is CASSILSGGAGEQFF. The V and J genes are TRBV27 and TRBJ2-1, with 11 nucleotides matching TRBD2. Germline values: CDR1 MNHEY, CDR2 SMNVEV (reference sequence). The CDR3 extends over 15 amino acids. Germline trimming cut 5 bases from V and 9 bases from J; bases unmatched to any gene: 9.

This clonotype was counted only a few times. V and J are TRBV4-2 and TRBJ2-3, with 8 bases that match TRBD2. The CDR3 contains 14 residues. Germline V gene sequence: CDR1 LGHNA, CDR2 YNFKEQ. The ends lost 8 bases at V and 2 bases at J; junction bases unmatched: 6. This chain's CDR3 is CASGYGGDTDTQYF. The CDR3 bases are TGTGCCAGCGGGTACGGGGGGGACACAGATACGCAGTATTTT.

This clonotype was found many times. The chain joins TRBV4-1 to TRBJ2-5, with a tentative D call TRBD1 (5 bases). The germline V and J ends were trimmed by 5 bases and 5 bases, with 12 bases remaining between them. Looked up from germline, CDR1 is MGHRA and CDR2 is YSYEKL. This CDR3 is built from 13 residues. The CDR3, as DNA: TGCGCCAGCAGCTTAGGGGTTTTGGAGACCCAGTACTTC. Its translation is CASSLGVLETQYF.